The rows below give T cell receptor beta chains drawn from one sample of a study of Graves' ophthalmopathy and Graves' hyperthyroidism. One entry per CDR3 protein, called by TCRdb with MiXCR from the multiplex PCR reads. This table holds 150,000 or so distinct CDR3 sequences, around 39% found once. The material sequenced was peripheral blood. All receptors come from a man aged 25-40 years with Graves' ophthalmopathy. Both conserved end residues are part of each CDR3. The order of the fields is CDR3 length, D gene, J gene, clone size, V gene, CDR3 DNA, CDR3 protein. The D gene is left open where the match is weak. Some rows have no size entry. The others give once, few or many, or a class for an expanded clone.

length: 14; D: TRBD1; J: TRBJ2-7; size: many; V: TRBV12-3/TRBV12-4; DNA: TGTGCCAGCAGCCTTCAGAGGGGGCCCTACGAGCAGTACTTC; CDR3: CASSLQRGPYEQYF
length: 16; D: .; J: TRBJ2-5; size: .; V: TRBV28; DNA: TGTGCCAGCAGTTTACCCCTCGGACCGTCCCAAGAGACCCAGTACTTC; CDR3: CASSLPLGPSQETQYF
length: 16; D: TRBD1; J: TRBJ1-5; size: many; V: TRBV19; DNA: TGTGCCAGTAGTCCACGGACAGGGCATAGCAGTCAGCCCCAGCATTTT; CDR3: CASSPRTGHSSQPQHF
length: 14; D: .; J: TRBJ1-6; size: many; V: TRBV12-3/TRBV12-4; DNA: TGTGCCAGCAGTCCCCCCTTATATAATTCACCCCTCCACTTT; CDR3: CASSPPLYNSPLHF
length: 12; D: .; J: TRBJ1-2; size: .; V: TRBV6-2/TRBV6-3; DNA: TGTGCCTGCACGGACACCCACTATGGCTACACCTTC; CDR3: CACTDTHYGYTF
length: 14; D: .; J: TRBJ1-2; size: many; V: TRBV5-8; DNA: TGTGCCAGCAGCTGGATGGAGGGGTCCCATGGCTACACCTTC; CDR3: CASSWMEGSHGYTF
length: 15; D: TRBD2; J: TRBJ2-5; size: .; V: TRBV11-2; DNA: TGTGCCAGCAGCTGGGGACTAGCGGACCAAGAGACCCAGTACTTC; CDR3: CASSWGLADQETQYF
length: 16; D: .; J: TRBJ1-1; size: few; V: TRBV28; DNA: TGTGCCAGCAGTACGGGAGGGGGTGGTTATAGCACTGAAGCTTTCTTT; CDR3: CASSTGGGGYSTEAFF
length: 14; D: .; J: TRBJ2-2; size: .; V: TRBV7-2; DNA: TGTGCCAGCAGCTTAGCGTCAAACACCGGGGAGCTGTTTTTT; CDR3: CASSLASNTGELFF
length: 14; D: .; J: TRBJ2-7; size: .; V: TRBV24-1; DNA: TGTGCCACCGCTAGGGACACCTCGCCCTACGAGCAGTACTTC; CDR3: CATARDTSPYEQYF
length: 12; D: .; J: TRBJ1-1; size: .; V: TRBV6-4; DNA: TGTGCCAGCAAACCCGGGAGGACTGAAGCTTTCTTT; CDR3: CASKPGRTEAFF
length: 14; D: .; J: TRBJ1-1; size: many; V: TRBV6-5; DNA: TGTGCCAGCAGTTACTCTACAGGTAACACTGAAGCTTTCTTT; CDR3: CASSYSTGNTEAFF
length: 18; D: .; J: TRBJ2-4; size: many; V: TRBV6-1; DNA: TGTGCCAGCAGTGAAAGCCCCGGGGGCGGCGGGGTCAACGACATTCAGTACTTC; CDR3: CASSESPGGGGVNDIQYF
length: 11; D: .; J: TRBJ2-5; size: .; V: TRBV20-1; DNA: TGCAGTGCTAGTAACCGAGAGACCCAGTACTTC; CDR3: CSASNRETQYF
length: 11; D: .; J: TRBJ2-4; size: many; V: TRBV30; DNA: TGTGCCTGGAGTGTCGCCGGGGAAGGGTACTTC; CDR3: CAWSVAGEGYF
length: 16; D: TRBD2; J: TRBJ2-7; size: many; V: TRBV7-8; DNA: TGTGCCAGCAGCCCCCGGGGGGGGGGGGACCTCTACGAGCAGTACTTC; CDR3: CASSPRGGGDLYEQYF
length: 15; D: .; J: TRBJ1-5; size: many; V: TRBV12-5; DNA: TGTGCTAGTGGTTCTGACAGGATAAGCAATCAGCCCCAGCATTTT; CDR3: CASGSDRISNQPQHF
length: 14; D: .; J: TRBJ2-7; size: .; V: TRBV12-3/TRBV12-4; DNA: TGTGCCAGCAGTTTACTATCGGGTGCCGACGAGCAGTACTTC; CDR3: CASSLLSGADEQYF
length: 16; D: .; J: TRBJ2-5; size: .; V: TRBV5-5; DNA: TGTGCCAGCAGCTTGGCACAGGGAGGTTTTCAAGAGACCCAGTACTTC; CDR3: CASSLAQGGFQETQYF
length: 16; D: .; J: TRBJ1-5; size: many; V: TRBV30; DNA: TGTGCCTGGAGAGAAGGGCCGAGTATAAGCAATCAGCCCCAGCATTTT; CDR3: CAWREGPSISNQPQHF
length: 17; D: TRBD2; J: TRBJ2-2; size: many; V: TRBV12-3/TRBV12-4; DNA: TGTGCCAGCAGGCTAGCGGTAGGAGGGCGGAACACCGGGGAGCTGTTTTTT; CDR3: CASRLAVGGRNTGELFF
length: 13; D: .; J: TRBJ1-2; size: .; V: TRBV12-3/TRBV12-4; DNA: TGTGCCAGCAGTTTTGAGGGAATGGATGGCTACACCTTC; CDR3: CASSFEGMDGYTF
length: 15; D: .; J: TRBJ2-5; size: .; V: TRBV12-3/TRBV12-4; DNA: TGTGCCAGCGCCCTGGGTGTGGGCCCCCAAGAGACCCAGTACTTC; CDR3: CASALGVGPQETQYF
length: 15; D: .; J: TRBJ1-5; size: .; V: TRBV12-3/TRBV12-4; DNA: TGTGCCAGCAGTTTTAGACAGTCTAGCAATCAGCCCCAGCATTTT; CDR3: CASSFRQSSNQPQHF
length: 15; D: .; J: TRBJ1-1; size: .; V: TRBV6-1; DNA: TGTGCCAGCAGCCTAAAACGAGTATTGAACACTGAAGCTTTCTTT; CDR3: CASSLKRVLNTEAFF
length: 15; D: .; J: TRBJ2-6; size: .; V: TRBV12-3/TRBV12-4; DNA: TGTGCCAGCAGTTTGCGGATCTCTGGGGCCAACGTCCTGACTTTC; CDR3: CASSLRISGANVLTF
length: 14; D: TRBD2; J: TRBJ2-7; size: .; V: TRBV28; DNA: TGTGCCAGCCGGGACTATGGGGGTTCCTACGAGCAGTACTTC; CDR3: CASRDYGGSYEQYF
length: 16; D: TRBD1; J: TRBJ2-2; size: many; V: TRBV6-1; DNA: TGTGCCAGCAGGGGGGATGGGACAGGGACCACCGGGGAGCTGTTTTTT; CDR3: CASRGDGTGTTGELFF
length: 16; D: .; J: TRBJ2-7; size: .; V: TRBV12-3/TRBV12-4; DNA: TGTGCCAGCAGCCCCCTAGGACTTGGTAATAGCAACGAGCAGTACTTC; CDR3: CASSPLGLGNSNEQYF
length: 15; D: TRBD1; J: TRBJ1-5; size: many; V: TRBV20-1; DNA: TGCAGTGCTGGAAAGACAGGGAGTCGCAATCAGCCCCAGCATTTT; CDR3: CSAGKTGSRNQPQHF
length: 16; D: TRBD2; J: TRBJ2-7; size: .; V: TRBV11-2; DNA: TGTGCCAGCAGCCCCTGGGCAGCGGGAGTCGCCTACGAGCAGTACTTC; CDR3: CASSPWAAGVAYEQYF
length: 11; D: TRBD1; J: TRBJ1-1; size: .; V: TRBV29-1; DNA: TGCAGCGTGACAGGGAGTACTGAAGCTTTCTTT; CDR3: CSVTGSTEAFF
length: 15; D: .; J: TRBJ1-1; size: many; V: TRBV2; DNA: TGTGCCAGCAGCGCAGAGGTTGGCATGAACACTGAAGCTTTCTTT; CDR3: CASSAEVGMNTEAFF
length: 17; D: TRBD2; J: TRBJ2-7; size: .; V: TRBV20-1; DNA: TGCAGTGCTAGAGGGACTAGCGGTATATCAAGCTCCTACGAGCAGTACTTC; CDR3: CSARGTSGISSSYEQYF
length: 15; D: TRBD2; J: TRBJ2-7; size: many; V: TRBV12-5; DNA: TGTGCTAGTGGCTTGGGGGGGGAGCGACGCTACGAGCAGTACTTC; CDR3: CASGLGGERRYEQYF
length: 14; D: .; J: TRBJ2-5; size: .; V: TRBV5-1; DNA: TGCGCCAGCAGCTTGGTTGCGTACCAAGAGACCCAGTACTTC; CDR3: CASSLVAYQETQYF
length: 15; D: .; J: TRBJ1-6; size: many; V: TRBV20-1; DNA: TGCAGTGCTAGGAACAGGGAAAGTACGAATTCACCCCTCCACTTT; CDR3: CSARNRESTNSPLHF
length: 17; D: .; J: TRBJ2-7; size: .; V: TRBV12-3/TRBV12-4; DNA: TGTGCCAGCAGCCCACCCTTCCACAGGGTTGATAGCCACGAGCAGTACTTC; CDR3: CASSPPFHRVDSHEQYF